This T cell receptor beta chain was retrieved from a study of blood T cell repertoires in COVID-19. Study information: The study drew acute and convalescent COVID-19 samples from the United States, Italy and Spain.

The ends were cut back, 4 bases at V and 12 bases at J, with 19 bases in the middle. This CDR3 region has 14 residues. Germline lookup yields CDR1 SNHLY and CDR2 FYNNEI. Using immunoSEQ multiplex PCR, the repertoire was profiled, and TCRdb retains in-frame clones only, with some absent. This sample carries about 380,000 clones, 81% of them seen once, and the ten largest clones take around 1.1%. The origin of this receptor is a human donor with acute or convalescent COVID-19. The donor label of this sample is uncertain. The J gene is TRBJ2-1, the V gene TRBV2; TRBD1 is a possible D gene (6 bases). The specimen sequenced was peripheral blood. The CDR3 reads CASSGLRPTQGQFF. CDR3 coding DNA: TGTGCCAGCAGTGGATTAAGACCGACACAGGGGCAGTTCTTC.